This passage covers 15 T cell receptor beta chains from one sample sequenced in a study of T cells in Graves' hyperthyroidism and ophthalmopathy. TCR beta CDR3 sequences were amplified from RNA transcripts. Carried out on the TCR CDR3, a first-round RT-PCR used the HTBI primer set. Each CDR3 protein is one row after TCRdb ran MiXCR on the multiplex PCR reads. The sample includes 500,000 or so distinct CDR3 sequences, roughly a sixth of them seen just once. The source material was blood. Receptors originate from a woman between 18 and 29 years old with Graves' ophthalmopathy.

This clonotype was seen at least ten times. This chain joins TRBV3-1 and TRBJ2-7; perhaps TRBD2 as D (6 bases). The germline V and J ends were trimmed by 4 bases and 3 bases, with 13 bases remaining between them. Germline lookup yields CDR1 LGHDT and CDR2 YNNKEL (reference sequence). This CDR3 comprises 14 residues. The CDR3 sequence is CASSRSGGDYEQYF. In DNA, the CDR3 is TGTGCCAGCAGCCGGAGCGGAGGGGACTACGAGCAGTACTTC.

This clonotype has ten or more counts. The rearrangement links TRBV11-2 to TRBJ1-1; D ambiguous. The V and J ends lost 5 bases and 10 bases respectively, with 17 bases between them. The CDR3 has 13 residues. Germline V gene lookup returns CDR1 SGHAT and CDR2 FQNNGV. CDR3: CASSPNSNRGAFF. The CDR3, as DNA: TGTGCCAGCAGCCCTAACAGCAACCGAGGAGCTTTCTTT.

This clonotype was seen repeatedly, ten times or more. The V call is TRBV11-2, the J call TRBJ2-1; 8 bases are shared with TRBD2. The CDR3 has 16 residues. Germline CDR1 and CDR2: SGHAT and FQNNGV. Losses at the gene ends were 1 base for V and 0 bases for J; bases not matched to a gene: 2. CDR3 loop: CASSLVGTSSYNEQFF. The DNA of the CDR3 is TGTGCCAGCAGCTTAGTTGGGACTAGCTCCTACAATGAGCAGTTCTTC.

This clonotype was picked up a small number of times. V is TRBV12-3 or TRBV12-4 and J is TRBJ2-1; no clear D gene. CDR3 length: 13 residues. Trimming pared 3 bases from V and 8 bases from J, leaving 11 bases between. The CDR3 sequence is CASSFDQNDEQFF. Written as DNA, the CDR3 is TGTGCCAGCAGTTTTGACCAAAACGATGAGCAGTTCTTC.

This clonotype was picked up many times. The chain has TRBV27 and TRBJ2-7; 8 positions match TRBD1. V shed 5 bases and J 4 bases; nucleotides not matched to a gene: 10. The length of the CDR3 is 15 residues. Germline V lookup: CDR1 MNHEY, CDR2 SMNVEV (reference sequence). CDR3 region: CASSPRQDRVYEQYF. The CDR3 region has the DNA TGTGCCAGCAGTCCCCGTCAGGACAGGGTTTACGAGCAGTACTTC.

This chain uses TRBV2 with TRBJ1-1; no definite D call. This CDR3 has 10 residues. From germline, CDR1 is SNHLY and CDR2 FYNNEI. Trimming cost V 6 bases and J 8 bases, with 7 bases left between them. The CDR3 loop reads CASRPDEAFF. As DNA, the CDR3 is TGTGCCAGCAGACCGGACGAAGCTTTCTTT.

This clonotype came up a few times. The gene calls are TRBV3-1 and TRBJ2-5; D ambiguous. V dropped 3 bases and J dropped 1 base, with 9 bases sitting between them. Per germline, CDR1 LGHDT and CDR2 YNNKEL (reference sequence). The CDR3 contains 14 residues. CDR3 sequence: CASSQGPSQETQYF. The CDR3, as DNA: TGTGCCAGCAGCCAGGGTCCGAGCCAAGAGACCCAGTACTTC.

This clonotype has just a few counts. The gene calls are TRBV6-4 and TRBJ1-2; TRBD1 matches at 9 bases. Trimming cost V 0 bases and J 3 bases; bases outside gene matches: 5. There are 16 residues in the CDR3. Germline V lookup: CDR1 MRHNA, CDR2 SNTAGT. In nucleotides, the CDR3 is TGTGCCAGCAGTGACTCGATACAGGGGGCTTACTATGGCTACACCTTC. Amino acid sequence: CASSDSIQGAYYGYTF.

There are many counts of this clonotype. The chain uses TRBV27 and TRBJ1-6; TRBD1 is a possible D gene (5 bases). The germline V and J ends were trimmed by 2 bases and 7 bases, with 12 bases remaining between them. CDR1 MNHEY and CDR2 SMNVEV come from the germline V gene (reference sequence). The CDR3 loop spans 15 amino acids. In DNA form, the CDR3 reads TGTGCCAGCAGTTTACGGGGGGGACCCAATTCACCCCTCCACTTT. Protein product: CASSLRGGPNSPLHF.

This clonotype has only a few counts. The chain couples TRBV27 to TRBJ2-3; 7 bases agree with TRBD2. The CDR3 loop spans 16 amino acids. J was trimmed by 4 bases and V by 5 bases; bases with no gene match: 12. Germline V CDR1 and CDR2: MNHEY, SMNVEV (reference sequence). As DNA, the CDR3 is TGTGCCAGCAGTCCTAGGACTAGTTATGGGGCAGATACGCAGTATTTT. This codes for CASSPRTSYGADTQYF.

Many counts were recorded for this clonotype. The chain recombines TRBV20-1 with TRBJ2-5, with 8 bases identical to TRBD1. Losses at the gene ends were 6 bases for V and 5 bases for J; bases not matched to a gene: 11. Germline V gene sequence: CDR1 DFQATT, CDR2 SNEGSKA (reference sequence). This CDR3 contains 14 residues. Written as DNA, the CDR3 is TGCAGTGCGCCTGACAGGGGATGGTCGGAGACCCAGTACTTC. Translated, it gives CSAPDRGWSETQYF.

The J gene is TRBJ2-3, the V gene TRBV30; D remains unclear. The CDR3 extends over 16 amino acids. In germline, CDR1 is GTSNPN, CDR2 SVGIG (reference sequence). Trimming took off 3 bases at V and 5 bases at J, with 21 bases between the two ends. The CDR3 sequence: CAWSSIGQVVRDTQYF. For the CDR3, the DNA is TGTGCCTGGAGCTCCATAGGTCAGGTTGTGCGAGATACGCAGTATTTT. Together with reference TRBV30 and TRBJ2-3, the CDR3 gives the full variable domain: SQTIHQWPATLVQPVGSPLSLECTVEGTSNPNLYWYRQAAGRGLQLLFYSVGIGQISSEVPQNLSASRPQDRQFILSSKKLLLSDSGFYLCAWSSIGQVVRDTQYFGPGTRLTVL.

This clonotype appeared many times. The chain links TRBV6-1 to TRBJ2-3, with a tentative D call TRBD1 (5 bases). The CDR3 spans 15 residues. Germline V CDR1 and CDR2: MNHNS, SASEGT. Trimming stripped 1 base from V and 4 bases from J, with 12 bases between. The CDR3 region is CASSEVGHGSDTQYF. CDR3 DNA sequence: TGTGCCAGCAGTGAAGTTGGACACGGGTCAGATACGCAGTATTTT.

This clonotype was detected many times. The J gene is TRBJ2-1, the V gene TRBV11-2; D is perhaps TRBD2 (5 bases). The germline V gene encodes CDR1 SGHAT and CDR2 FQNNGV. The length of the CDR3 is 14 residues. Trimming took off 5 bases at V and 6 bases at J, with 14 bases between the two ends. CDR3 bases: TGTGCCAGCAGCCGAACAGAGGGAGTCAATGAGCAGTTCTTC. This translates into CASSRTEGVNEQFF. Combining the CDR3 with reference TRBV11-2 and TRBJ2-1 gives the whole variable domain EAGVAQSPRYKIIEKRQSVAFWCNPISGHATLYWYQQILGQGPKLLIQFQNNGVVDDSQLPKDRFSAERLKGVDSTLKIQPAKLEDSAVYLCASSRTEGVNEQFFGPGTRLTVL.

This clonotype was picked up a small number of times. V usage is TRBV6-9 and J usage is TRBJ2-1; weak D call: TRBD1 (6 bases). The ends were cut back, 3 bases at V and 7 bases at J, with 10 bases in the middle. The CDR3 is 13 amino acids. The germline V gene encodes CDR1 MNHGY and CDR2 SVAAGI. The CDR3 bases are TGTGCCAGCAGTTACAGGGGCGGAAATGAGCAGTTCTTC. Its protein product is CASSYRGGNEQFF.